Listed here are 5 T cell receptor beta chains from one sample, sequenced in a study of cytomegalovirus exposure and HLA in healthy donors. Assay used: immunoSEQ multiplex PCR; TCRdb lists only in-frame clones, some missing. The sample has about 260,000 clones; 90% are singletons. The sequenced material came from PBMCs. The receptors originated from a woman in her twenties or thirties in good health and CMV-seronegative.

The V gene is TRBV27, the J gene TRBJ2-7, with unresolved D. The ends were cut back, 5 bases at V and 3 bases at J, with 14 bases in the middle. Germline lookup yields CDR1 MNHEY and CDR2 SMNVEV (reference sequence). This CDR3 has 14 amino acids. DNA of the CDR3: TGTGCCAGCAGTGACACAAGCCGATTCTACGAGCAGTACTTC. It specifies CASSDTSRFYEQYF.

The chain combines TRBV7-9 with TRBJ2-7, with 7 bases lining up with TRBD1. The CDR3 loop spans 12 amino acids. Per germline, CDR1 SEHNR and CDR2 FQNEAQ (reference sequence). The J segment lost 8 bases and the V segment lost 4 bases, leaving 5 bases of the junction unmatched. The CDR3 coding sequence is TGTGCCAGCAGCTCCATGACAGGGCAGCAGTACTTC. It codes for CASSSMTGQQYF.

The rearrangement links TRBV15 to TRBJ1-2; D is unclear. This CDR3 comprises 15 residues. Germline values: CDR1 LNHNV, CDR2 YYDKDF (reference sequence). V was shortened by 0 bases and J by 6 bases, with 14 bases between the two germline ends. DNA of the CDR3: TGTGCCACCAGCAGAGATATGAGGGAAGCCCATGGCTACACCTTC. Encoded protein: CATSRDMREAHGYTF.

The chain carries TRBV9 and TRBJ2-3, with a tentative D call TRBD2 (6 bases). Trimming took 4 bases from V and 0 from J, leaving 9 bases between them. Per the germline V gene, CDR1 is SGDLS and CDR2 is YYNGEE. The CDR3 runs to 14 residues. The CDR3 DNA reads TGTGCCAGCAGCCCGAGCGGGAGCACAGATACGCAGTATTTT. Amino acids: CASSPSGSTDTQYF. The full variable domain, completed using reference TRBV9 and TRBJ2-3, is DSGVTQTPKHLITATGQRVTLRCSPRSGDLSVYWYQQSLDQGLQFLIQYYNGEERAKGNILERFSAQQFPDLHSELNLSSLELGDSALYFCASSPSGSTDTQYFGPGTRLTVL.

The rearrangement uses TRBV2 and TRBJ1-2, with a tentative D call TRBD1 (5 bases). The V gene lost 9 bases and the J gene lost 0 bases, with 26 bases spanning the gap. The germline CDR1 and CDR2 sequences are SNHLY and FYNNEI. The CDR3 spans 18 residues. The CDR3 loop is CAREGIRDLNIPNYGYTF. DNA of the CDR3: TGTGCCAGAGAGGGGATCCGGGACCTTAACATCCCTAACTATGGCTACACCTTC.